This TCR beta chain appears in the sequencing data of a study of shared clonotypes between healthy human individuals. Study-wide background: Used for every donor were three CD4 naive, three CD4 memory, two CD8 naive and one CD8 memory plate.

Germline lookup yields CDR1 SQVTM and CDR2 ANQGSEA. Trimming at V came to 4 bases and at J to 4 bases, leaving 10 bases not matched to a gene. The CDR3 consists of 15 residues. As to this clone: Its target is not known.

This table comes from immunoSEQ multiplex PCR, and its TCRdb copy is limited to in-frame clones, with some not included. The table shows a few million clones, with 80% to 95% occurring only once. Overall study findings and caveats: Non-shared clonotypes displayed generation probabilities falling below those of clonotypes present in all four donors.

The source material was naive CD4+ T cells from PBMCs. The subset denotes: CD45RA+ positively selected. This sequence joins TRBV29-1 and TRBJ2-1; 7 nucleotides agree with TRBD1. The origin of this receptor is a man aged 18 to 29 in good health. Some clones in this sample may be carry-over from other donors' samples. CDR3 protein: CSVARGSGPYNEQFF. DNA of the CDR3: TGCAGCGTTGCCAGGGGGAGCGGCCCTTACAATGAGCAGTTCTTC.